Detailed here is one T cell receptor (beta chain). Sequencing was performed with immunoSEQ multiplex PCR; in TCRdb, only in-frame clones are kept and a portion is missing. The sample holds around 48,000 clones; 70% to 90% are singletons and the top ten take 9.9%. From germline, CDR1 is MDHEN and CDR2 SYDVKM. The CDR3 has 16 amino acids. Between the trimmed V and J ends, which lost 6 bases and 5 bases, there was a span of 22 bases. This record comes from a study of OX40 agonist ivuxolimab in advanced cancers. This specimen consisted of CD4+ or CD8+ T cells sorted from blood, obtained in a trial of the OX40 agonist ivuxolimab. The rearrangement links TRBV28 to TRBJ2-5, with D possibly matching TRBD2 (6 bases). The clonotype originates from an adult with an advanced solid tumor such as melanoma, head and neck, liver or kidney cancer. The chain's CDR3 is CASSHLVTGDRETQYF. Here the CDR3 DNA reads TGTGCCAGCAGCCACCTTGTCACGGGAGATAGGGAGACCCAGTACTTC.